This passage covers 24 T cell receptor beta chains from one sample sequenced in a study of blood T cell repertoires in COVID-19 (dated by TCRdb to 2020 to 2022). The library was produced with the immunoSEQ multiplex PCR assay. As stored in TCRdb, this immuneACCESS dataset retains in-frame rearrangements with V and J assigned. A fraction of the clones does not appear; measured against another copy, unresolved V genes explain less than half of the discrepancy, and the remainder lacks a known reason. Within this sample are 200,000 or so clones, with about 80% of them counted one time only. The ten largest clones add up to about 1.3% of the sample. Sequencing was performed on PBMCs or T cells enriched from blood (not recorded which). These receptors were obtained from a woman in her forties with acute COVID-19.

Here the CDR3 DNA reads TGTGCCAGCAGCTTATACAAGAGCGGCGGGAGGAGCTCCTACGAGCAGTACTTC. Residues: CASSLYKSGGRSSYEQYF. V is TRBV7-2 and J is TRBJ2-7; TRBD2 agrees at 8 bases. This CDR3 has 18 amino acids. Germline CDR1 and CDR2: SGHTA and FQGNSA. V gave up 2 bases and J gave up 0 bases; unmatched junction bases: 12.

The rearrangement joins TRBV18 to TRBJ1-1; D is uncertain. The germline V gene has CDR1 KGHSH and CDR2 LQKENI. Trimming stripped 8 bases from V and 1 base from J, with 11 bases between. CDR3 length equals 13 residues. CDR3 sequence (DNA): TGTGCCAGCACTCTCAATGGGAACACTGAAGCTTTCTTT. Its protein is CASTLNGNTEAFF.

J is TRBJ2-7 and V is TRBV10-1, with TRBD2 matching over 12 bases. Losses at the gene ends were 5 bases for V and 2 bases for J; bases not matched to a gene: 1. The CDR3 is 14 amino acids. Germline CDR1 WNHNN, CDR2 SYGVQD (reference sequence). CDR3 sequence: CASSSSGRAYEQYF. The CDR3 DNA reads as TGCGCCAGCAGTTCTAGCGGGAGGGCCTACGAGCAGTACTTC.

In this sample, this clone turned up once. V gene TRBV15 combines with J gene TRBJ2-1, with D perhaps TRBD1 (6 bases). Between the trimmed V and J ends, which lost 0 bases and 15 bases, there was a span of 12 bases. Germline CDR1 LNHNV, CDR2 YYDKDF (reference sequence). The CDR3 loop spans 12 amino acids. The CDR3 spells CATSRDRAGVFF. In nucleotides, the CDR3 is TGTGCCACCAGCAGAGATAGGGCAGGGGTGTTCTTC.

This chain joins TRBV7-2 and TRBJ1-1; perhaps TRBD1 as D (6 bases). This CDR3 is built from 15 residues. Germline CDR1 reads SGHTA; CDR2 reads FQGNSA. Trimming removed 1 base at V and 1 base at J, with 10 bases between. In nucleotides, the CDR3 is TGTGCCAGCAGCTTAGTGGACAGCCCGAACACTGAAGCTTTCTTT. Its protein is CASSLVDSPNTEAFF.

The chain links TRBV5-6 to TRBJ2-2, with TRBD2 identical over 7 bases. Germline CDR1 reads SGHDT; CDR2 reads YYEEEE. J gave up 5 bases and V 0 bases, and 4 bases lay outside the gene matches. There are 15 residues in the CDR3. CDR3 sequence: CASSLGGGFTGELFF. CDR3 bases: TGTGCCAGCAGCTTGGGCGGGGGTTTTACCGGGGAGCTGTTTTTT.

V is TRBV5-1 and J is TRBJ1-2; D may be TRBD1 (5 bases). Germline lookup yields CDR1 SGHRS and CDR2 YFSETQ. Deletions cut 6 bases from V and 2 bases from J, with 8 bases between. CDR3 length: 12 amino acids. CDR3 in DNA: TGCGCCAGCACGGCAGGGAACTATGGCTACACCTTC. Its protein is CASTAGNYGYTF.

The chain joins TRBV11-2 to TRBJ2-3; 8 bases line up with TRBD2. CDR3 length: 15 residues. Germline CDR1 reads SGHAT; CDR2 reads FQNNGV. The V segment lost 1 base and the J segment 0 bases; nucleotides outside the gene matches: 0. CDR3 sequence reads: CASSLGGGSTDTQYF. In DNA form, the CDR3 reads TGTGCCAGCAGCTTAGGCGGGGGGAGCACAGATACGCAGTATTTT.

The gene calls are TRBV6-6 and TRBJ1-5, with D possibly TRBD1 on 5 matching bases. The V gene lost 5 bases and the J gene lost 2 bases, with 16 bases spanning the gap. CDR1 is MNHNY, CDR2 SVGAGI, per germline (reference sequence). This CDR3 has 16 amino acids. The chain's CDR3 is CASSPPPSRGNQPQHF. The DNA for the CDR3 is TGTGCCAGCAGTCCCCCCCCGTCCAGGGGCAATCAGCCCCAGCATTTT.

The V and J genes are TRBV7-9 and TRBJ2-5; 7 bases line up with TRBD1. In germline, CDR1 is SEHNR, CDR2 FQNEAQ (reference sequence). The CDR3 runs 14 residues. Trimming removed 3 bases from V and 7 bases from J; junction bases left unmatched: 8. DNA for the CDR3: TGTGCCAGCAGCTTCCGGGACAGCCTAGGGACCCAGTACTTC. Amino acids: CASSFRDSLGTQYF.

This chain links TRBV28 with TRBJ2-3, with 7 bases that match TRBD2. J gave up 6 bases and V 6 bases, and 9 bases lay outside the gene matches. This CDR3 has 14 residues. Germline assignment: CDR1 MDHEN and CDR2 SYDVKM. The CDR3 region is CASSSFGGMDTQYF. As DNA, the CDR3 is TGTGCCAGCAGCTCCTTCGGGGGGATGGATACGCAGTATTTT.

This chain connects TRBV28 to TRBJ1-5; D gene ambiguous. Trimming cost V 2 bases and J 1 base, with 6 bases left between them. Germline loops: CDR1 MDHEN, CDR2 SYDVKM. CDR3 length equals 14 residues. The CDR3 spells CASSLRVSNQPQHF. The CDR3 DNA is TGTGCCAGCAGTTTACGAGTGAGCAATCAGCCCCAGCATTTT.

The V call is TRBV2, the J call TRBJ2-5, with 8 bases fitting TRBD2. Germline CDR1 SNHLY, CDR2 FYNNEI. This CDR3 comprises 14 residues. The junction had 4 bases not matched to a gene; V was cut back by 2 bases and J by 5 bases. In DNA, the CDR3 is TGTGCCAGCAGTGAATCGGGGGGGCTGGAGACCCAGTACTTC. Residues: CASSESGGLETQYF.

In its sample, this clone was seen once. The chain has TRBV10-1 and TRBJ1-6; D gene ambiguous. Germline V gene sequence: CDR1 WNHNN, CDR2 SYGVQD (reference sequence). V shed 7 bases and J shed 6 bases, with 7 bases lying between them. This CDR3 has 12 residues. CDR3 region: CASTSFNSPLHF. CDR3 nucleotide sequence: TGCGCCAGCACGAGCTTTAATTCACCCCTCCACTTT.

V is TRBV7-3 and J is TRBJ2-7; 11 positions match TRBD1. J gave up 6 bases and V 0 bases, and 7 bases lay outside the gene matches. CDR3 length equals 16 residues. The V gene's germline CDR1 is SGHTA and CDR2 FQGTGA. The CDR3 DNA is TGTGCCAGCAGCTTAACCGGCGGGACAGGGGGTCGCGAGCAGTACTTC. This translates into CASSLTGGTGGREQYF.

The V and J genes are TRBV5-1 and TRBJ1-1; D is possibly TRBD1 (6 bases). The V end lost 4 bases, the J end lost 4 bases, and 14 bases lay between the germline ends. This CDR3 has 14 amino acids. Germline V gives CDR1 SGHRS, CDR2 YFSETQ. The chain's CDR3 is CASSPQGVGTEAFF. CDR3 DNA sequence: TGCGCCAGCAGCCCACAGGGTGTGGGCACTGAAGCTTTCTTT.

The CDR3 loop reads CATSDSYSYEQYF. As DNA, the CDR3 is TGTGCCACCAGTGATTCGTACAGTTACGAGCAGTACTTC. V gene TRBV24-1 combines with J gene TRBJ2-7; D call uncertain. Trimming removed 2 bases from V and 4 bases from J, with 8 bases in between. Germline loops: CDR1 KGHDR, CDR2 SFDVKD. The CDR3 contains 13 residues.

The CDR3 region has the DNA TGTGCCAGCAGCTCGGACTACCAAGAGAACACCCAGTACTTC. It codes for CASSSDYQENTQYF. This chain connects TRBV11-2 to TRBJ2-5; weak D call: TRBD2 (6 bases). The CDR3 is made up of 14 amino acids. CDR1 and CDR2 (germline): SGHAT, FQNNGV. Trimming cost V 4 bases and J 8 bases, with 17 bases left between them.

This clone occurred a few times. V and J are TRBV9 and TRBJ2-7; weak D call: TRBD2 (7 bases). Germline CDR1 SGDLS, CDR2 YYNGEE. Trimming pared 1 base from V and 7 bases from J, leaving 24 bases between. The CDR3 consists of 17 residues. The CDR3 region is CASSVSFGRGRAGEQYF. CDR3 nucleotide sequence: TGTGCCAGCAGCGTAAGTTTTGGTAGGGGGAGGGCCGGAGAGCAGTACTTC.

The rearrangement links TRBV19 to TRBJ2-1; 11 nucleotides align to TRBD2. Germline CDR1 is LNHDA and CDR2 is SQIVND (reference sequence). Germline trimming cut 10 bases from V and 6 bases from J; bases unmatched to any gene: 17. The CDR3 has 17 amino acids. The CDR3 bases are TGTGCCACATCGGGACTAGCGGCCACGTTAACCCCCAATGAGCAGTTCTTC. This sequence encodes CATSGLAATLTPNEQFF.

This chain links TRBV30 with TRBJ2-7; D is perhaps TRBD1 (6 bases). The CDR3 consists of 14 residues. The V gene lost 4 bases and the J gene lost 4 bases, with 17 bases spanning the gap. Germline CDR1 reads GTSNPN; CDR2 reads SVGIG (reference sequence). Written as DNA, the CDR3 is TGTGCCTGGAATTACCCGGGACACCATTACGAGCAGTACTTC. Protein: CAWNYPGHHYEQYF. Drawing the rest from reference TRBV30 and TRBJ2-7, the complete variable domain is SQTIHQWPATLVQPVGSPLSLECTVEGTSNPNLYWYRQAAGRGLQLLFYSVGIGQISSEVPQNLSASRPQDRQFILSSKKLLLSDSGFYLCAWNYPGHHYEQYFGPGTRLTVT.

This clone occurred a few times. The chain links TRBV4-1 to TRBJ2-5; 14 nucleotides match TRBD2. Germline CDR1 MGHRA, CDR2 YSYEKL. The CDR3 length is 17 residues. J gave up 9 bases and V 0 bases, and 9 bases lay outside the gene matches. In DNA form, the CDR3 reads TGCGCCAGCAGCCAAGATGAGACTAGCGGGAGGGCGGTCGCCCAGTACTTC. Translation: CASSQDETSGRAVAQYF.

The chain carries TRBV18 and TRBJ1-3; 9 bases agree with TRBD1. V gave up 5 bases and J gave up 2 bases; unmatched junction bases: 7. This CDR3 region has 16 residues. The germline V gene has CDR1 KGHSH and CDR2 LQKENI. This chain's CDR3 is CASSTLQGAAGNTIYF. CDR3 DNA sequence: TGTGCCAGCTCAACACTACAGGGGGCGGCTGGAAACACCATATATTTT. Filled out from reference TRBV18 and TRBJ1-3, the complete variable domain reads NAGVMQNPRHLVRRRGQEARLRCSPMKGHSHVYWYRQLPEEGLKFMVYLQKENIIDESGMPKERFSAEFPKEGPSILRIQQVVRGDSAAYFCASSTLQGAAGNTIYFGEGSWLTVV.

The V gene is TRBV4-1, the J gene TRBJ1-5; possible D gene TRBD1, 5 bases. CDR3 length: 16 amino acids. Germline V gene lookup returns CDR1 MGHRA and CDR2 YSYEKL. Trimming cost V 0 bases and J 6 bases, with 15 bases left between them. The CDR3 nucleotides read TGCGCCAGCAGCCAAGATCTGACAGCCCAGGCTCAGCCCCAGCATTTT. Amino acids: CASSQDLTAQAQPQHF.